Listed below are T cell receptor beta chains from one sample, sequenced in a study of OX40 agonist ivuxolimab in advanced cancers. Method: immunoSEQ multiplex PCR; TCRdb's copy keeps in-frame clones and lacks some. In the table there are around 69,000 clones, around 86% of which are singletons. The source was CD4+ or CD8+ T cells sorted from blood, collected in a trial of the OX40 agonist ivuxolimab. These receptors all come from an adult with an advanced solid tumor such as melanoma, head and neck, liver or kidney cancer. CDR3s include the opening cysteine and the closing phenylalanine or tryptophan. D genes are given only for firm matches. Size is stated for part of the rows, as once, few or many counts, or as a class when the clone is expanded.

abundance: -
v_gene: TRBV19
j_gene: TRBJ2-7
d_gene: -
CDR3aa: CASSSRQEGEQYF
CDR3nt: TGTGCCAGTAGTAGTAGGCAGGAAGGCGAGCAGTACTTC

abundance: -
v_gene: TRBV5-4
j_gene: TRBJ1-6
d_gene: TRBD1
CDR3aa: CASSSGQGDSPLHF
CDR3nt: TGTGCCAGCAGCTCAGGACAGGGTGATTCACCCCTCCACTTT

abundance: -
v_gene: TRBV6-1
j_gene: TRBJ2-1
d_gene: -
CDR3aa: CASSQQKAYNEQFF
CDR3nt: TGTGCCAGCTCCCAACAGAAAGCCTACAATGAGCAGTTCTTC

abundance: many
v_gene: TRBV19
j_gene: TRBJ1-3
d_gene: -
CDR3aa: CASSHARDRISGNTIYF
CDR3nt: TGTGCCAGTAGTCACGCCCGCGACAGAATTTCTGGAAACACCATATATTTT

abundance: -
v_gene: TRBV13
j_gene: TRBJ1-1
d_gene: -
CDR3aa: CASSLYGEDTEAFF
CDR3nt: TGTGCCAGCAGCTTGTACGGGGAGGACACTGAAGCTTTCTTT

abundance: -
v_gene: TRBV5-6
j_gene: TRBJ2-3
d_gene: -
CDR3aa: CASTYQGGMNTQYF
CDR3nt: TGTGCCAGCACCTACCAGGGGGGCATGAATACGCAGTATTTT

abundance: -
v_gene: TRBV29-1
j_gene: TRBJ2-1
d_gene: TRBD2
CDR3aa: CSVEVVGRFYNEQFF
CDR3nt: TGCAGCGTTGAAGTGGTCGGGAGGTTCTACAATGAGCAGTTCTTC

abundance: -
v_gene: TRBV7-9
j_gene: TRBJ1-1
d_gene: -
CDR3aa: CASSFSQGNTEAFF
CDR3nt: TGTGCCAGCAGCTTCTCACAGGGGAACACTGAAGCTTTCTTT

abundance: -
v_gene: TRBV6-5
j_gene: TRBJ1-2
d_gene: TRBD1
CDR3aa: CASSYRDRGIYGYTF
CDR3nt: TGTGCCAGCAGTTACCGGGACAGGGGTATATATGGCTACACCTTC

abundance: -
v_gene: TRBV6-6
j_gene: TRBJ2-7
d_gene: TRBD1
CDR3aa: CASSPGDSSYEQYF
CDR3nt: TGTGCCAGCAGTCCCGGGGACAGTTCCTACGAGCAGTACTTC

abundance: -
v_gene: TRBV15
j_gene: TRBJ2-6
d_gene: -
CDR3aa: CATSTYRAFSGANVLTF
CDR3nt: TGTGCCACCAGCACTTACAGAGCCTTTTCTGGGGCCAACGTCCTGACTTTC

abundance: -
v_gene: TRBV7-9
j_gene: TRBJ2-3
d_gene: -
CDR3aa: CASSPIGPTDTQYF
CDR3nt: TGTGCCAGCAGCCCTATAGGACCCACAGATACGCAGTATTTT

abundance: -
v_gene: TRBV7-2
j_gene: TRBJ2-7
d_gene: -
CDR3aa: CASGLQGSDEQYF
CDR3nt: TGTGCCAGCGGCCTACAGGGATCCGACGAGCAGTACTTC

abundance: -
v_gene: TRBV29-1
j_gene: TRBJ2-6
d_gene: -
CDR3aa: CSVAGAWSGANVLTF
CDR3nt: TGCAGCGTTGCCGGGGCCTGGTCTGGGGCCAACGTCCTGACTTTC

abundance: -
v_gene: TRBV13
j_gene: TRBJ2-7
d_gene: -
CDR3aa: CASSLVYYEQYF
CDR3nt: TGTGCCAGCAGCTTAGTATACTACGAGCAGTACTTC

abundance: -
v_gene: TRBV27
j_gene: TRBJ2-7
d_gene: TRBD2
CDR3aa: CASSITWGGYEQYF
CDR3nt: TGTGCCAGCAGTATAACTTGGGGGGGGTACGAGCAGTACTTC

abundance: -
v_gene: TRBV5-1
j_gene: TRBJ1-2
d_gene: -
CDR3aa: CASSLKKWGPTWDGAPLDYGYTF
CDR3nt: TGCGCCAGCAGTCTTAAAAAGTGGGGTCCTACCTGGGACGGGGCCCCGCTGGACTATGGCTACACCTTC

abundance: -
v_gene: TRBV5-1
j_gene: TRBJ1-3
d_gene: -
CDR3aa: CASSLGPTGNTIYF
CDR3nt: TGCGCCAGCAGCCTTGGACCAACTGGAAACACCATATATTTT

abundance: -
v_gene: TRBV5-6
j_gene: TRBJ2-7
d_gene: -
CDR3aa: CASSPLTGSYEQYF
CDR3nt: TGTGCCAGCAGCCCACTGACCGGATCCTACGAGCAGTACTTC

abundance: -
v_gene: TRBV4-1
j_gene: TRBJ2-1
d_gene: TRBD1
CDR3aa: CASSQPGQGADEQFF
CDR3nt: TGCGCCAGCAGCCAACCCGGACAGGGGGCAGATGAGCAGTTCTTC

abundance: -
v_gene: TRBV14
j_gene: TRBJ2-5
d_gene: TRBD2
CDR3aa: CASSQGGKRLADKETQYF
CDR3nt: TGTGCCAGCAGCCAGGGGGGTAAGAGACTAGCGGATAAAGAGACCCAGTACTTC

abundance: -
v_gene: TRBV5-5
j_gene: TRBJ1-1
d_gene: -
CDR3aa: CASSFSVEGAEAFF
CDR3nt: TGTGCCAGCAGCTTTTCGGTGGAGGGGGCTGAAGCTTTCTTT

abundance: -
v_gene: TRBV4-3
j_gene: TRBJ2-3
d_gene: -
CDR3aa: CASSQDLGGSTDTQYF
CDR3nt: TGCGCCAGCAGCCAAGATTTAGGAGGGTCCACAGATACGCAGTATTTT

abundance: -
v_gene: TRBV5-4
j_gene: TRBJ1-1
d_gene: TRBD1
CDR3aa: CASSLDRGTEAFF
CDR3nt: TGTGCCAGCAGCTTGGACAGGGGCACTGAAGCTTTCTTT

abundance: -
v_gene: TRBV6-5
j_gene: TRBJ1-2
d_gene: -
CDR3aa: CASSYGGRDYGYTF
CDR3nt: TGTGCCAGCAGTTACGGGGGAAGGGACTATGGCTACACCTTC

abundance: -
v_gene: TRBV11-2
j_gene: TRBJ1-1
d_gene: -
CDR3aa: CASSSLVQGLAFF
CDR3nt: TGTGCCAGCAGCTCACTCGTTCAGGGTTTGGCTTTCTTT

abundance: -
v_gene: TRBV6-1
j_gene: TRBJ1-5
d_gene: -
CDR3aa: CASSVGTIPNQPQHF
CDR3nt: TGTGCCAGCAGTGTTGGGACAATACCCAATCAGCCCCAGCATTTT

abundance: -
v_gene: TRBV30
j_gene: TRBJ1-1
d_gene: TRBD1
CDR3aa: CAWTQGGKSSTEAFF
CDR3nt: TGTGCCTGGACCCAGGGGGGCAAAAGTAGCACTGAAGCTTTCTTT

abundance: -
v_gene: TRBV9
j_gene: TRBJ2-1
d_gene: TRBD2
CDR3aa: CASSVHSGRYYEQFF
CDR3nt: TGTGCCAGCAGCGTTCATAGCGGGAGGTATTATGAGCAGTTCTTC

abundance: -
v_gene: TRBV5-1
j_gene: TRBJ2-1
d_gene: -
CDR3aa: CASSLEGRGPYNEQFF
CDR3nt: TGCGCCAGCAGCTTGGAGGGCAGGGGTCCCTACAATGAGCAGTTCTTC

abundance: once
v_gene: TRBV28
j_gene: TRBJ2-5
d_gene: TRBD2
CDR3aa: CASSFGGAGETQYF
CDR3nt: TGTGCCAGCAGTTTCGGGGGGGCCGGGGAGACCCAGTACTTC

abundance: many
v_gene: TRBV6-5
j_gene: TRBJ2-7
d_gene: TRBD1
CDR3aa: CASSPGTGPYEQYF
CDR3nt: TGTGCCAGCAGCCCCGGGACAGGGCCCTACGAGCAGTACTTC

abundance: -
v_gene: TRBV7-3
j_gene: TRBJ2-1
d_gene: TRBD2
CDR3aa: CASSIGAGGPIRQFF
CDR3nt: TGTGCCAGCAGCATTGGGGCGGGAGGGCCTATCCGGCAGTTCTTC

abundance: -
v_gene: TRBV5-5
j_gene: TRBJ2-2
d_gene: -
CDR3aa: CASSPWTGTGGIKNTGELFF
CDR3nt: TGTGCCAGCAGCCCGTGGACCGGGACGGGTGGCATTAAGAACACCGGGGAGCTGTTTTTT

abundance: -
v_gene: TRBV19
j_gene: TRBJ2-1
d_gene: TRBD1
CDR3aa: CASSGRIGTGRNEQFF
CDR3nt: TGTGCCAGTAGTGGACGTATCGGGACAGGGAGGAATGAGCAGTTCTTC

abundance: -
v_gene: TRBV4-1
j_gene: TRBJ1-1
d_gene: -
CDR3aa: CASSPSGLLGNTEAFF
CDR3nt: TGCGCCAGCAGCCCCTCGGGCCTTCTTGGGAACACTGAAGCTTTCTTT

abundance: -
v_gene: TRBV11-3
j_gene: TRBJ2-7
d_gene: -
CDR3aa: CASSFTRDGSYEQYF
CDR3nt: TGTGCCAGCAGCTTCACAAGGGACGGATCCTACGAGCAGTACTTC

abundance: once
v_gene: TRBV29-1
j_gene: TRBJ1-1
d_gene: -
CDR3aa: CSVSQRDSGLNTEAFF
CDR3nt: TGCAGCGTTAGCCAGCGCGACTCGGGATTGAACACTGAAGCTTTCTTT

abundance: -
v_gene: TRBV15
j_gene: TRBJ1-4
d_gene: -
CDR3aa: CATSRDSMVGATNEKLFF
CDR3nt: TGTGCCACCAGCAGAGATTCAATGGTGGGGGCAACTAATGAAAAACTGTTTTTT

abundance: -
v_gene: TRBV5-1
j_gene: TRBJ2-6
d_gene: -
CDR3aa: CASSPQGESGANVLTF
CDR3nt: TGCGCCAGCAGCCCCCAGGGTGAATCTGGGGCCAACGTCCTGACTTTC

abundance: -
v_gene: TRBV7-3
j_gene: TRBJ1-1
d_gene: -
CDR3aa: CASSLEAGWRNTEAFF
CDR3nt: TGTGCCAGCAGCTTAGAGGCAGGGTGGAGGAACACTGAAGCTTTCTTT

abundance: -
v_gene: TRBV7-3
j_gene: TRBJ2-1
d_gene: -
CDR3aa: CASSTQAGLEQFF
CDR3nt: TGTGCCAGCAGCACCCAAGCGGGCCTAGAGCAGTTCTTC

abundance: -
v_gene: TRBV6-1
j_gene: TRBJ1-1
d_gene: TRBD1
CDR3aa: CASSKDRGIGGTEAFF
CDR3nt: TGTGCCAGCAGTAAAGACAGGGGCATTGGAGGGACTGAAGCTTTCTTT

abundance: once
v_gene: TRBV5-4
j_gene: TRBJ1-2
d_gene: TRBD1
CDR3aa: CASSFILGTGGNYGYTF
CDR3nt: TGTGCCAGCAGCTTCATTTTAGGGACAGGGGGAAACTATGGCTACACCTTC

abundance: -
v_gene: TRBV11-3
j_gene: TRBJ2-6
d_gene: -
CDR3aa: CASRQQGAGANVLTF
CDR3nt: TGTGCCAGCAGGCAACAGGGAGCTGGGGCCAACGTCCTGACTTTC

abundance: -
v_gene: TRBV5-1
j_gene: TRBJ1-1
d_gene: TRBD1
CDR3aa: CASRYRDSATEAFF
CDR3nt: TGCGCCAGCAGGTACCGGGACAGCGCCACTGAAGCTTTCTTT

abundance: -
v_gene: TRBV7-2
j_gene: TRBJ2-7
d_gene: -
CDR3aa: CASSSGAPQYF
CDR3nt: TGTGCCAGCAGCTCTGGGGCCCCGCAGTACTTC

abundance: -
v_gene: TRBV6-6
j_gene: TRBJ1-1
d_gene: TRBD1
CDR3aa: CASQDGQGRAEAFF
CDR3nt: TGTGCCAGTCAAGATGGACAGGGAAGGGCTGAAGCTTTCTTT

abundance: -
v_gene: TRBV2
j_gene: TRBJ2-2
d_gene: -
CDR3aa: CASSEGLGRSGELFF
CDR3nt: TGTGCCAGCAGTGAAGGGCTCGGGCGGTCCGGGGAGCTGTTTTTT